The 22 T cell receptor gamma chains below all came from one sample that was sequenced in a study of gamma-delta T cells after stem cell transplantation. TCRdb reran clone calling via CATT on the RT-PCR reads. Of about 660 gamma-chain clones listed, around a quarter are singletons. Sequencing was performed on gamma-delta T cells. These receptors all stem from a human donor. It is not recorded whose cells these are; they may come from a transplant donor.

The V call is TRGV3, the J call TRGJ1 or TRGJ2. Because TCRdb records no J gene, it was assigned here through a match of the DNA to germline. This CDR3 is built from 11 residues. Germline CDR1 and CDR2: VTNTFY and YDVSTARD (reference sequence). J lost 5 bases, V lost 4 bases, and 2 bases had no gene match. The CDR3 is CATWEDYKKLF. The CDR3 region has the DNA TGTGCCACCTGGGAAGATTATAAGAAACTCTTT.

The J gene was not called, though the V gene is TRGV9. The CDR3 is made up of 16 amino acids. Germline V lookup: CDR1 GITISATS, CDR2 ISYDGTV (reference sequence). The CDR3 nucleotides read TGTGCCTTGTGGGAGCCGCACGGGTTGGGCAAAAAAATCGAGGTATTT. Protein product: CALWEPHGLGKKIEVF.

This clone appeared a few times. DNA for the CDR3: TGTGCCACCTGGGATGGCCCCCAAGCGGGATATAAGAAACTCTTT. As protein: CATWDGPQAGYKKLF. The chain joins TRGV4 to TRGJ1 or TRGJ2. The J gene is absent in TCRdb and was assigned here via DNA matching to germline. CDR1 and CDR2 (germline): EGSTGY, YDSYTSSV. CDR3 length equals 15 residues. V was pared by 1 base and J by 7 bases, with 13 bases of the junction left unmatched.

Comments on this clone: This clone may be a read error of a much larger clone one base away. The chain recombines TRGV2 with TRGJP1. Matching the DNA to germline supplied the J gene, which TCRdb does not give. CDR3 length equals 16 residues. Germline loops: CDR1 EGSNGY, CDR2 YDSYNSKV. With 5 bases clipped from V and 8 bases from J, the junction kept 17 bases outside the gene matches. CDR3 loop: CATWGGVWGSGWFKIF. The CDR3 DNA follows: TGTGCCACCTGGGGCGGCGTATGGGGGTCGGGTTGGTTCAAGATATTT.

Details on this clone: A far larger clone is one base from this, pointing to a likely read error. The CDR3 protein is CATWDVRVGSSDWIKTF. Here the CDR3 DNA reads TGTGCCACCTGGGACGTCCGGGTGGGTAGTAGTGATTGGATCAAGACGTTT. This rearrangement joins TRGV2 to TRGJP2. TCRdb gives no J gene; it was assigned here by matching the DNA to germline. Germline V gene sequence: CDR1 EGSNGY, CDR2 YDSYNSKV. The CDR3 extends over 17 amino acids. With V trimmed by 2 bases and J by 1 base, 10 bases remained unmatched.

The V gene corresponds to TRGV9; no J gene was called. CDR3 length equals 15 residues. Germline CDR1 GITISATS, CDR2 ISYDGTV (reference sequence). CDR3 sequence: CALWDGELGKKIEVF. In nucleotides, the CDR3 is TGTGCCTTGTGGGACGGAGAGTTGGGCAAAAAAATCGAGGTATTT.

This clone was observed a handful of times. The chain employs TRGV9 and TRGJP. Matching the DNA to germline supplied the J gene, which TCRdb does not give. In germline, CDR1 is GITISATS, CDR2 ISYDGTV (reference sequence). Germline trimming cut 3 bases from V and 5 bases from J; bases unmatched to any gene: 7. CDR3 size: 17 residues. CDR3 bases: TGTGCCTTGTGGGAGTTCGAGGAAGAGTTGGGCAAAAAAATCAAGGTATTT. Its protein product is CALWEFEEELGKKIKVF.

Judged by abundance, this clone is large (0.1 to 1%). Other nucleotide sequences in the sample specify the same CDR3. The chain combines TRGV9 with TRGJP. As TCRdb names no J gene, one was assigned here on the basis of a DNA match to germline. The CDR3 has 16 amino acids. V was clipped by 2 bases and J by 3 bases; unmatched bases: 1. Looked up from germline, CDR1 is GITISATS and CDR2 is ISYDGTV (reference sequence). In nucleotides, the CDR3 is TGTGCCTTGTGGGAGGCGCAAGAGTTGGGCAAAAAAATCAAGGTATTT. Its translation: CALWEAQELGKKIKVF.

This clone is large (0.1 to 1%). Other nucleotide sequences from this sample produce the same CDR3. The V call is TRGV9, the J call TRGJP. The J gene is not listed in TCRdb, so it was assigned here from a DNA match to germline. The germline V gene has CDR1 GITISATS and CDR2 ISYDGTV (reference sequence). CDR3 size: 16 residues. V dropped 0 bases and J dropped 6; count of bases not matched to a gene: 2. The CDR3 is CALWEVGELGKKIKVF. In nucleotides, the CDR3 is TGTGCCTTGTGGGAGGTGGGAGAGTTGGGCAAAAAAATCAAGGTATTT.

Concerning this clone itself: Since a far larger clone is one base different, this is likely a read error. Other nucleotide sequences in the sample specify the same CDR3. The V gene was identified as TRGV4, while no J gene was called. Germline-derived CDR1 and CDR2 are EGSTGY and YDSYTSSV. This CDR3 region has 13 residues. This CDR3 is CATWVITGWFKIF. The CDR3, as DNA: TGTGCCACCTGGGTCATCACTGGTTGGTTCAAGATATTC.

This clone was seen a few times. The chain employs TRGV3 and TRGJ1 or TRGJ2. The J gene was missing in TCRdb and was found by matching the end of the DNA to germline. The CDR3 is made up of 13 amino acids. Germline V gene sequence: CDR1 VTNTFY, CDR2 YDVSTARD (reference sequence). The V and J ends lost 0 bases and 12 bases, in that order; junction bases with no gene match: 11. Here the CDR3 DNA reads TGTGCCACCTGGGACAGGCCGACGTTTGGGAAACTCTTT. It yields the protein CATWDRPTFGKLF.

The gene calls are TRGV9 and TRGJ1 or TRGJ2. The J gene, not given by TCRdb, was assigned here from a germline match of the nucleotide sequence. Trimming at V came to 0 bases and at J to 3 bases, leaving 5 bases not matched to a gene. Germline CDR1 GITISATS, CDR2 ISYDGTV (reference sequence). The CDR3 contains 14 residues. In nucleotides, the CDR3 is TGTGCCTTGTGGGAGGTGCTTATTTATTATAAGAAACTCTTT. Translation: CALWEVLIYYKKLF.

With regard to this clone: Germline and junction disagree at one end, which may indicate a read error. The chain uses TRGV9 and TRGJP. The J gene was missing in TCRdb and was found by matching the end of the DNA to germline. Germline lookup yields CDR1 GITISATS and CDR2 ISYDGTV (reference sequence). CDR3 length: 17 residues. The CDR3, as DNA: TGTGCCTTGCGGGAGGGCCTAAAGGAGTTGGGCAAAAAAGTCAAGGTATTT. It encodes CALREGLKELGKKVKVF.

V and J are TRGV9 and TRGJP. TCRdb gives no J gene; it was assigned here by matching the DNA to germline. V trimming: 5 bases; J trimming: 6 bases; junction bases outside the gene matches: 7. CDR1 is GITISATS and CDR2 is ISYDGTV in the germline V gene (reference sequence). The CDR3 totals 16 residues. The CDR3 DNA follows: TGTGCCTTGTGGGCAGTAGCAGAGTTGGGCAAAAAAATCAAGGTATTT. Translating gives CALWAVAELGKKIKVF.

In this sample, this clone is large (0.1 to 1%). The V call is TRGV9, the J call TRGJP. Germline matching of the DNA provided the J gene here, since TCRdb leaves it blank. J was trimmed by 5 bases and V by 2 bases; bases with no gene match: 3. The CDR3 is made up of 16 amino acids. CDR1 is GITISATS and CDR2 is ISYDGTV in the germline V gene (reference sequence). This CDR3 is CALWEDEELGKKIKVF. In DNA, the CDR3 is TGTGCCTTGTGGGAGGACGAAGAGTTGGGCAAAAAAATCAAGGTATTT.

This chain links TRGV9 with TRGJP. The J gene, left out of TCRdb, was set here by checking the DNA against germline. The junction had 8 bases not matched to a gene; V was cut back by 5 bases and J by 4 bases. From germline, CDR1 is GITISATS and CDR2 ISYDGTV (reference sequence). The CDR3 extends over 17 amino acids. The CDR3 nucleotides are TGTGCCTTGTGGGGGGTCCATCAAGAGTTGGGCAAAAAAATCAAGGTATTT. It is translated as CALWGVHQELGKKIKVF.

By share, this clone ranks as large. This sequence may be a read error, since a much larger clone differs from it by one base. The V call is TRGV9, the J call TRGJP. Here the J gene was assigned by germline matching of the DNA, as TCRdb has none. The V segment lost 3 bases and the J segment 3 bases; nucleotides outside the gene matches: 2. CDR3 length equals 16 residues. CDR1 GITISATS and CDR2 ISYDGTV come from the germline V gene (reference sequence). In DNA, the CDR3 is TGTGCCTTGTGGGAGATGCAAGAGTTGGGCAAAAAAATCAAGGTATTT. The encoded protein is CALWEMQELGKKIKVF.

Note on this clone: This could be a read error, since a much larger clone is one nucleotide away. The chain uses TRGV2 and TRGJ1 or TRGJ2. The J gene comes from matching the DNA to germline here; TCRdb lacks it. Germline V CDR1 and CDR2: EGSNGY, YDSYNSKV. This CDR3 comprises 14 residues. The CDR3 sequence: CAAWDGPMYYKKLF. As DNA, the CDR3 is TGTGCCGCCTGGGACGGGCCGATGTATTATAAGAAACTCTTT.

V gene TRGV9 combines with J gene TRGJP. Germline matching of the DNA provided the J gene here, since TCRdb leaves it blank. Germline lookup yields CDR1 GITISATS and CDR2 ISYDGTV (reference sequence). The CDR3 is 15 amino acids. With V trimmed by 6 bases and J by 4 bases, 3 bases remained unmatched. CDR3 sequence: CALWKQELGKKIKVF. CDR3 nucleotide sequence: TGTGCCTTGTGGAAACAAGAGTTGGGCAAAAAAATCAAGGTATTT.

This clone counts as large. The CDR3 bases are TGTGCCACCTGGGACCCCGGGAATAAGAAACTCTTT. This codes for CATWDPGNKKLF. This chain connects TRGV3 to TRGJ1 or TRGJ2. Because TCRdb records no J gene, it was assigned here through a match of the DNA to germline. Losses at the gene ends were 3 bases for V and 8 bases for J; bases not matched to a gene: 7. Germline CDR1 and CDR2: VTNTFY and YDVSTARD (reference sequence). There are 12 residues in the CDR3.

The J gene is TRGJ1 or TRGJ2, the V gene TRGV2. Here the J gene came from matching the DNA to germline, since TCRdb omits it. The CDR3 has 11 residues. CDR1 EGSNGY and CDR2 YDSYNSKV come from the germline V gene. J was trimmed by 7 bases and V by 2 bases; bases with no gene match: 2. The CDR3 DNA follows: TGTGCCACCTGGGACGCCTATAAGAAACTCTTT. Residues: CATWDAYKKLF.

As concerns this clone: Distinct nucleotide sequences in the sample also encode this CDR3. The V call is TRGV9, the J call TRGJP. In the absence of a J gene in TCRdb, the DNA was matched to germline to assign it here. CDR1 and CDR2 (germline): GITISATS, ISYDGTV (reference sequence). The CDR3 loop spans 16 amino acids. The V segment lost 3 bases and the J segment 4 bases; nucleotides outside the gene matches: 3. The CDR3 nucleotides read TGTGCCTTGTGGGAGCCCCAAGAGTTGGGCAAAAAAATCAAGGTATTT. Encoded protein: CALWEPQELGKKIKVF.